Below, 12 T cell receptor beta chains from the same sample are listed, as sequenced in a study of blood T cell repertoires in COVID-19 (dated by TCRdb to 2018 to 2021). Libraries were built with the immunoSEQ multiplex PCR assay. TCRdb holds this immuneACCESS table with in-frame rearrangements only. Some clones are missing; in checked studies, unresolved V genes explain under half, and the rest has no known cause. The sample table shows 200,000 to 300,000 clones, and approximately 88% are seen once. The ten most abundant clones make up roughly 2.3% of the sample. The sequencing input was PBMCs or T cells enriched from blood (not recorded which). The receptors here all came from a woman aged 40 to 50 with acute COVID-19.

This sequence joins TRBV7-2 and TRBJ2-5; 9 bases are a match to TRBD2. V shed 2 bases, J shed 5 bases, and the junction held 3 bases outside the gene matches. Germline V gene data show CDR1 as SGHTA and CDR2 as FQGNSA. The CDR3 sequence is 14 residues long. The CDR3 nucleotides are TGTGCCAGCAGCTTACCTAGCGGGGCGGAGACCCAGTACTTC. Protein: CASSLPSGAETQYF.

The rearrangement joins TRBV5-6 to TRBJ1-5, with 8 bases identical to TRBD1. The V and J ends lost 2 bases and 5 bases, in that order; junction bases with no gene match: 12. The V gene's germline CDR1 is SGHDT and CDR2 YYEEEE. This CDR3 contains 17 residues. Here the CDR3 DNA reads TGTGCCAGCAGCTTTTCCGGGACAGGAGGGAGGGATCAGCCCCAGCATTTT. Its translation is CASSFSGTGGRDQPQHF. Together with reference TRBV5-6 and TRBJ1-5, the CDR3 gives the full variable domain: DAGVTQSPTHLIKTRGQQVTLRCSPKSGHDTVSWYQQALGQGPQFIFQYYEEEERQRGNFPDRFSGHQFPNYSSELNVNALLLGDSALYLCASSFSGTGGRDQPQHFGDGTRLSIL.

The chain uses TRBV27 and TRBJ1-6, with 8 bases identical to TRBD1. CDR1 and CDR2 (germline): MNHEY, SMNVEV (reference sequence). This CDR3 has 15 amino acids. Trimming removed 2 bases from V and 10 bases from J; junction bases left unmatched: 7. The CDR3, as DNA: TGTGCCAGCAGTTTAGGGTTCAGGGACAGGTCACCCCTCCACTTT. It translates to CASSLGFRDRSPLHF.

V and J are TRBV6-2 or TRBV6-3 and TRBJ1-5, with 8 bases identical to TRBD1. Germline V gene sequence: CDR1 MNHEY, CDR2 SVGEGT. J lost 4 bases, V lost 5 bases, and 4 bases had no gene match. The CDR3 consists of 14 residues. CDR3 in amino acids: CASSRQGKNQPQHF. Written as DNA, the CDR3 is TGTGCCAGCAGTCGACAGGGGAAAAATCAGCCCCAGCATTTT.

The chain couples TRBV5-1 to TRBJ2-3; 8 nucleotides match TRBD2. This CDR3 is built from 18 residues. Germline CDR1 and CDR2: SGHRS and YFSETQ. J was trimmed by 2 bases and V by 0 bases; bases with no gene match: 11. DNA for the CDR3: TGCGCCAGCAGCTTGGGAGCGGCGGGGGGACATTCCACAGATACGCAGTATTTT. This codes for CASSLGAAGGHSTDTQYF.

The chain is built from TRBV10-1 and TRBJ1-1; D gene ambiguous. With 2 bases removed from V and 0 bases from J, the gap between germline ends came to 7 bases. The CDR3 extends over 14 amino acids. Germline values: CDR1 WNHNN, CDR2 SYGVQD (reference sequence). The CDR3 nucleotides are TGCGCCAGCAGTGAGAAACGGGTGAACACTGAAGCTTTCTTT. Its translation: CASSEKRVNTEAFF.

The V call is TRBV5-4, the J call TRBJ1-1; no reliable D call. CDR1 is SGHNT, CDR2 YYREEE, per germline (reference sequence). There are 13 residues in the CDR3. V was trimmed by 0 bases and J by 4 bases, leaving 7 bases between them. CDR3 DNA: TGTGCCAGCAGCTTGGAACATCCCACTGAAGCTTTCTTT. It translates to CASSLEHPTEAFF.

With respect to this clone: One end of the junction is discordant with germline, which a read error may explain. The J gene is TRBJ1-2, the V gene TRBV5-1; D is perhaps TRBD1 (6 bases). The V gene's germline CDR1 is SGHRS and CDR2 YFSETQ. The CDR3 contains 15 residues. The CDR3 protein is CASSPEWGQNSGYTF. The DNA for the CDR3 is TGCGCCAGCAGCCCGGAATGGGGGCAAAACTCTGGCTACACCTTC.

V is TRBV30 and J is TRBJ1-3; TRBD1 might be the D (5 bases). The V gene lost 4 bases and the J gene lost 2 bases, with 12 bases spanning the gap. The length of the CDR3 is 14 residues. Germline V lookup: CDR1 GTSNPN, CDR2 SVGIG (reference sequence). The CDR3 region is CAWKPQGPGNTIYF. The DNA for the CDR3 is TGTGCCTGGAAACCGCAGGGCCCTGGAAACACCATATATTTT.

The V gene is TRBV2, the J gene TRBJ2-5; D not certain. There are 11 residues in the CDR3. Trimming took off 3 bases at V and 7 bases at J, with 6 bases between the two ends. Germline V gene lookup returns CDR1 SNHLY and CDR2 FYNNEI. CDR3 DNA sequence: TGTGCCAGCAGTGATGCAGGGACCCAGTACTTC. It yields the protein CASSDAGTQYF.

V usage is TRBV6-5 and J usage is TRBJ1-1; D call uncertain. V lost 0 bases to trimming and J lost 0 bases, with 5 bases between them. The CDR3 is 14 residues long. Germline CDR1 MNHEY, CDR2 SVGAGI. The CDR3: CASSYSAVNTEAFF. CDR3 DNA: TGTGCCAGCAGTTACTCCGCAGTGAACACTGAAGCTTTCTTT.

This clone was observed a few times. This chain uses TRBV5-5 with TRBJ1-5; D not resolved. Germline V gives CDR1 SGHKS, CDR2 YYEKEE (reference sequence). With 0 bases removed from V and 1 base from J, the gap between germline ends came to 11 bases. CDR3 length equals 16 residues. The CDR3 nucleotides are TGTGCCAGCAGCTTGGAGCCTTTCCTGAGCAATCAGCCCCAGCATTTT. Its protein is CASSLEPFLSNQPQHF.